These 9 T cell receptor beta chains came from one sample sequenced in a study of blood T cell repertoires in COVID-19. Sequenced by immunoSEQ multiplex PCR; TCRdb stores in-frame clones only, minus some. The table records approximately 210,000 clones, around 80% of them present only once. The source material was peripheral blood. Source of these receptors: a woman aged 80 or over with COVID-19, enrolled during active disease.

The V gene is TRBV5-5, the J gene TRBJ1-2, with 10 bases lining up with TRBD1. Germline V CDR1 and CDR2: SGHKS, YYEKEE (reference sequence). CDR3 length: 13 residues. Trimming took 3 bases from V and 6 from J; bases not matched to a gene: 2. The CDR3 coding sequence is TGTGCCAGCAGCTGGGGACAGGGGAATGGCTACACCTTC. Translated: CASSWGQGNGYTF.

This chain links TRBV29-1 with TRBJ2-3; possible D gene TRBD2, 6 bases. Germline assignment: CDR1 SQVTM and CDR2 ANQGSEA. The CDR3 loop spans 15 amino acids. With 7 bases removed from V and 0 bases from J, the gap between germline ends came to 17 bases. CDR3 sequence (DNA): TGCAGCGCCGCCGGGACTCGGGATAGCACAGATACGCAGTATTTT. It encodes CSAAGTRDSTDTQYF.

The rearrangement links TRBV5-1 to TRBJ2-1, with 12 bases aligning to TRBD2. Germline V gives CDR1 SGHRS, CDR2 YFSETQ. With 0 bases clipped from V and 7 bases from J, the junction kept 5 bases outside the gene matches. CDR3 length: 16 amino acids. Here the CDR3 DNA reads TGCGCCAGCAGCTTGGCCCCTAGCGGGGGGGTTAATGAGCAGTTCTTC. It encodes CASSLAPSGGVNEQFF. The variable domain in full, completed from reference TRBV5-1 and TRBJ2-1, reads KAGVTQTPRYLIKTRGQQVTLSCSPISGHRSVSWYQQTPGQGLQFLFEYFSETQRNKGNFPGRFSGRQFSNSRSEMNVSTLELGDSALYLCASSLAPSGGVNEQFFGPGTRLTVL.

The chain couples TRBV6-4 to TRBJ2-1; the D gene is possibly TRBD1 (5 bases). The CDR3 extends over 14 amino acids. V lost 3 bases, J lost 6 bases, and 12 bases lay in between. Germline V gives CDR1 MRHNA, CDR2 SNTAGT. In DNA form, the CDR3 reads TGTGCCAGCAGTGAGCCAGGGATCTCCAATGAGCAGTTCTTC. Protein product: CASSEPGISNEQFF.

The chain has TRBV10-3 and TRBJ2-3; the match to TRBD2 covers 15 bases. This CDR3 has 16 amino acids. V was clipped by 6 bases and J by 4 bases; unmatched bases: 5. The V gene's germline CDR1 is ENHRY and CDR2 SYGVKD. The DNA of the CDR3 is TGTGCCATCAGCCCCGGGACTAGCGGGAGGTCAGATACGCAGTATTTT. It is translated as CAISPGTSGRSDTQYF.

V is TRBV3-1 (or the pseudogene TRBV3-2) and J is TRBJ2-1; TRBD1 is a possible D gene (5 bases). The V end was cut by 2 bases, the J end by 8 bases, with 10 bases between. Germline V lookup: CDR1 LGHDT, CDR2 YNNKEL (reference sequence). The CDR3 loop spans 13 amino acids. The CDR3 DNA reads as TGTGCCAGCAGCCAAAGGGGAACGGATGAGCAGTTCTTC. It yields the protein CASSQRGTDEQFF.

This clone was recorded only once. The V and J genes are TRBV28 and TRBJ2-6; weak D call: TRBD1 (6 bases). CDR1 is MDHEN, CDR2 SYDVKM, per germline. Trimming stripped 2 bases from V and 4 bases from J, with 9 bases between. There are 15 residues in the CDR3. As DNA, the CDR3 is TGTGCCAGCAGTTTAGGGACAACCGGGGCCAACGTCCTGACTTTC. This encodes CASSLGTTGANVLTF.

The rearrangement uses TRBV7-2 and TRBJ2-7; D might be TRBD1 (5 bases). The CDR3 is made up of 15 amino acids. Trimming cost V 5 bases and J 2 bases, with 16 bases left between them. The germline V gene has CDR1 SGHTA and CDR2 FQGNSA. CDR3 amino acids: CASSHGSTDTYEQYF. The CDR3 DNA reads TGTGCCAGCAGCCATGGCTCGACAGACACCTACGAGCAGTACTTC.

CDR3 bases: TGCAGCGTTGAAGGGGGCAGGGGCTACGAGCAGTACTTC. Protein product: CSVEGGRGYEQYF. The V and J genes are TRBV29-1 and TRBJ2-7; tentatively, D is TRBD1 (6 bases). Germline CDR1 SQVTM, CDR2 ANQGSEA. The length of the CDR3 is 13 residues. The V gene lost 1 base and the J gene lost 3 bases, with 10 bases spanning the gap.